The TCR beta chain under discussion was sequenced for a study of cytomegalovirus exposure and HLA in healthy donors (dated by TCRdb to 2016 to 2017). In the study overall: An earlier analysis of approximately 590 of the donors reported roughly 270 Gb of sequence data and around 120 million unique TCR beta sequences from about 180 million T cells. Around 320 gigabases of sequencing data and tens of millions of unique TCR sequences were included in an early release covering 500 to 750 HLA-typed donors. Of the 300 to 450 genotyped donors, around 81% fell in the genetic ancestry cluster associated with self-reported Caucasian donors. The study aimed to test whether signatures of past pathogen exposure could be identified by cataloging public T cell receptors. Using immunosequencing, the study profiled T cell repertoires from about 650 subjects and related those repertoires to cytomegalovirus serostatus. In addition to the first cohort of 666 subjects, a separate validation cohort of over 90 different subjects was used. High-throughput TCR immunosequencing, statistical association of individual TCRs with disease status, and machine learning were combined to predict cytomegalovirus infection status. A later analysis re-examined previously published TCR beta repertoires from more than 600 donors and added high-resolution HLA genotyping to investigate patterns of TCR occurrence. Rather than drawing on any new phenotypic data, the later analysis identified candidate immune exposures from TCR beta sequences and the way those sequences occurred across donors. An earlier analysis of nearly 600 of the donors applied high-throughput TCR beta sequencing to assess whether each TCR beta V gene segment acted as functional or pseudogenic. Alongside the repertoire data, information on donor age, sex, ethnicity and CMV serostatus was compiled. A later genetic analysis took genome-wide SNP genotypes for about 55% of the 666 donors and used that subset as a discovery cohort. Every repertoire in the discovery cohort had been generated on one and the same sequencing platform. HLA typing covered class I and class II loci at four-digit resolution. The number of donors typed differed by locus, with 629-630 for A, B, C, DRB1 and DQB1, around 560 for DQA1, 606 for DPA1, and around 450 for DPB1. A handful of DR-DQ haplotypes were treated as single units for association and clustering because of strong linkage in the cohort. Among around 400 genotyped donors of the cohort, an average of approximately 240,000 unique TCR beta nucleotide sequences was sequenced per donor, of which about 18% were non-productive. Results and caveats for the whole study, not just this receptor: The 87-base-pair reads could not distinguish some IMGT-functional V segments, including TRBV6-2 and TRBV6-3, so those segments were excluded. In vitro tests confirmed that a few of the cytomegalovirus-associated TCR beta chains recognize cytomegalovirus antigens. HLA typing was unavailable for some donors at each locus, so association tests used only the typed subset. Because counts were too low, roughly 17 rarely observed V segments, including chromosome 9 orphons, were left out of the earlier analysis of a few hundred of the donors. The cohort was sequenced for TCR beta chains only, and without alpha or paired-chain data the features that could be detected were limited. In a later analysis, some 18,000 TCR beta sequences were associated with specific HLA alleles at a false discovery rate of 0.05. An earlier analysis of roughly 570 of the donors showed that most TCR beta V segments appeared in productive rearrangements either about 90% or about 30% of the time, which broadly matched IMGT annotations. Roughly uniform sequencing depth across donors was assumed in presence/absence analyses, although this assumption may not hold. The only immune exposure information available for the cohort was CMV serostatus. A later analysis reported that several top co-occurrence clusters appeared linked to parvovirus B19, influenza, CMV and Epstein-Barr virus. A group of highly shared sequence variants was considered likely to be a technical artifact of the sequencing pipeline. The classifier was reported to diagnose cytomegalovirus status with high specificity and sensitivity in both the original and validation cohorts. The study listed 150 to 200 TCR beta chains as associated with cytomegalovirus. When HLA alleles, especially DR and DQ, strongly co-occurred, TCR associations were difficult to assign to individual alleles. An association between a missense DCLRE1C variant and V-gene and J-gene trimming of TCR beta chains was found in a later genetic analysis and replicated in an independent cohort. According to the authors, the approach could potentially be generalized to other disease states and immunological phenotypes. Compared with equally common non-associated chains, HLA-associated TCR beta chains in a later analysis were more clonally expanded and had lower generation probabilities. In a later analysis, TCR association rates were found to vary across HLA loci, with the most associated TCRs seen for DRB1 alleles and the fewest for HLA-C alleles. Across donors, most TCR sequences were observed very rarely, whereas some public TCRs were present in many individuals. In a later genetic analysis, fewer N-insertions in productive TCRs were reported among donors in an Asian-associated ancestry cluster than the 666-donor mean. Most CMV-associated TCR beta chains appeared to be HLA-restricted in a later analysis, and the HLA associations seemed to be driven largely by CMV exposure. Linkage disequilibrium might explain the correlated functional status among segregating V segments, but an unknown experimental factor could not be ruled out. A further reported finding was that TCR beta sequences accurately predicted the HLA-A and HLA-B alleles for most subjects in the first cohort.

This clone has more than one count but fewer than ten. No antigen is known for it. Per-nucleotide qualities are absent, and no much larger clonotype sits a single base away. The cohort was made up of roughly 670 healthy bone marrow donors. Cohort members were all nominally healthy when sampled, although unrecorded immune exposures were likely present. The donor tested CMV seronegative and was one of the 352 seronegative cohort members. Each donor provided a peripheral blood sample, and peripheral blood mononuclear cells were used for TCR beta sequencing. The Qiagen DNeasy Blood Extraction Kit was used to extract genomic DNA from the blood cell samples. Receptors were amplified or captured by the immunoSEQ multiplex PCR assay. A mixture of 60 forward primers for TCR Vbeta segments and 13 reverse primers for TCR Jbeta segments was used in the multiplex PCR. The CDR3 region of rearranged TCR beta genes was amplified from genomic DNA by a multiplex PCR assay. The amplified TCR beta libraries were sequenced on the Illumina HiSeq System as 87-base-pair reads. Processing in the source paper ran as follows. Across the 500 to 850 repertoires, a later analysis counted approximately 83 million unique TCR beta chains, about 10 million of which were shared by at least two donors. Raw reads were error-corrected and collapsed into unique sequences with a nearest-neighbor algorithm that merged closely related sequences to remove PCR and sequencing errors. To assign V, D and J gene segments, CDR3 sequences were aligned to IMGT reference sequences. Each retained sequence needed at least a six-nucleotide match to both a V gene segment and a J gene segment. Rearrangements were called productive when the CDR3 lacked stop codons and stayed in frame with V and J; all others were non-productive. CDR3 was defined by IMGT convention, running from the second conserved V-encoded cysteine to the conserved J-encoded phenylalanine. Sequences without an unambiguous match to a single V gene segment were excluded from the earlier analysis of about 600 of the donors. An earlier analysis of a few hundred of the donors classified V segments as functional when productive rearrangements were above 56.7% and as segregating when the standard deviation between donors was above 5%. A statistical classification framework was built to diagnose cytomegalovirus status from the catalog of TCR beta chain sequences. V and J gene assignment, in a later analysis, came from comparing TCR nucleotide sequences with IMGT/GENE-DB human TR gene sequences. A later analysis assigned CDR3 sequences and most-parsimonious VDJ recombination scenarios with the TCRdist pipeline. In a later analysis, each TCR beta chain was defined by its CDR3 amino acid sequence together with its V-gene family, and reads lacking a unique V-gene family were excluded. A later analysis removed several hundred highly shared, low-generation-probability nucleotide sequences to deal with suspected cross-contamination and a sequencing artifact. In a later analysis, a clonal expansion index was calculated for each public chain from normalized within-repertoire ranks of inferred template counts. A later analysis computed generation probabilities with a VDJ recombination model fitted to out-of-frame rearrangements, and checked the results against IGoR. In a later analysis, TCR-TCR, TCR-HLA and TCR-CMV co-occurrence was scored with hypergeometric tests, and a repertoire-size bias correction was applied to TCR pairs. To estimate false discovery rates, a later analysis permuted the HLA or CMV assignments 20 times. A later analysis grouped co-occurring TCRs with DBSCAN, adding TCRdist sequence similarity when clustering within HLA-allele-positive subsets. Repertoires with fewer than 30,000 or more than 120,000 public chains were left out of co-occurrence clustering, as were a handful of repertoires with anomalous nucleotide sharing. Drawn from immuneACCESS, this table holds only the in-frame rearrangements with V and J called that TCRdb kept. Clones are partly lost; checked studies trace under half to an unresolved V gene and leave the rest unexplained. V and J calls and clone size follow that table, whereas D and trimming were derived from the DNA. The sample profile shows fewer than 200,000 clones; less than 85% of them were found once. The ten largest make up 1.5% of the sample.

V was cut back by 0 bases and J by 7 bases, leaving a gap of 7 bases between them. The germline V gene encodes CDR1 MNHEY and CDR2 SVGAGI. Reading from cysteine to phenylalanine, the CDR3 counts 12 amino acids. The sequence is cut down to CDR3 DNA, 36 bases in frame from base 1. This chain joins TRBV6-5 to TRBJ2-7, with TRBD2 perhaps the D gene, on 5 matching bases. The clonotype was recovered from a male donor in good health and CMV-seronegative. The specimen sequenced was PBMCs. The CDR3 reads as follows: CASSYSTGEQYF. In nucleotide form, the sequence is TGTGCCAGCAGTTACTCGACGGGAGAGCAGTACTTC.